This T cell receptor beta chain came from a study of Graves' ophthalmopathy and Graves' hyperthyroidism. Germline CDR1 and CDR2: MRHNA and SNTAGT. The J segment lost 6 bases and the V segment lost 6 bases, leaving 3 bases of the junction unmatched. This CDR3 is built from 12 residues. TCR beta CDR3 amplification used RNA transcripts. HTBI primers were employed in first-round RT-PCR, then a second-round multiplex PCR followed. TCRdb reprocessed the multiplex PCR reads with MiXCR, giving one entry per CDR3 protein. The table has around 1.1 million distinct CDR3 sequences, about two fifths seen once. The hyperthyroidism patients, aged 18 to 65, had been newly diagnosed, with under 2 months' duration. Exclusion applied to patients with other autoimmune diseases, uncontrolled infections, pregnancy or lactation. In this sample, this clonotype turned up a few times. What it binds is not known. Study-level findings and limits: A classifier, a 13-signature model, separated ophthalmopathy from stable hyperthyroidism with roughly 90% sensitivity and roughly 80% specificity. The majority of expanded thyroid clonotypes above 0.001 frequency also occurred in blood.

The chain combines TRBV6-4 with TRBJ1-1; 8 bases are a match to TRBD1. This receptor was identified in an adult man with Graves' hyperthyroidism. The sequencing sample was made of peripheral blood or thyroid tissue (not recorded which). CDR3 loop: CASRDRAAEAFF. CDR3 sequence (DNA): TGTGCCAGCAGGGACAGGGCTGCTGAAGCTTTCTTT.